This T cell receptor beta chain originates from a study of CD8 T cells in ankylosing spondylitis. This clonotype showed up many times. The V end lost 0 bases, the J end lost 4 bases, and 11 bases lay between the germline ends. Germline V CDR1 and CDR2: SGHRS, YFSETQ. The CDR3 covers 15 residues. TCRdb re-called the 5' RACE reads with MiXCR, one entry per CDR3 protein. The table has roughly 250,000 distinct CDR3 sequences, 8% to 11% seen once. Sequencing input: blood, either unsorted or a sorted T cell fraction (not recorded which). The gene calls are TRBV5-1 and TRBJ2-1; D possibly corresponds to TRBD2 (6 bases). The sequence was obtained from a male donor with ankylosing spondylitis or in good health (not recorded which). CDR3 protein: CASSLARGGYNEQFF. The CDR3 DNA is TGCGCCAGCAGCTTGGCGCGGGGCGGATACAATGAGCAGTTCTTC.